The rows below give T cell receptor beta chains drawn from one sample of a study of cytomegalovirus exposure and HLA in healthy donors. Here immunoSEQ multiplex PCR was the method, and the copy in TCRdb shows in-frame clones only, minus some. The table shows approximately 58,000 clones, with roughly 84% occurring only once. The material sequenced was PBMCs. The receptors originated from a man under 40 in good health and CMV-seronegative. Each CDR3 is given with its conserved first and last residue. The D gene is left open where the match is weak. Size tells how often a clone was seen (once, few, many) or the class of an expanded clone, and some rows leave it out.

TRBV5-1,TRBJ2-3,NA,NA,TGCGCCAGCAGCTTGACAGGGCCCAGCGCAGATACGCAGTATTTT,CASSLTGPSADTQYF
TRBV5-4,TRBJ2-3,TRBD2,NA,TGTGCCAGCAGCTTGGGGGGGACTAGCGGGGGCACAGATACGCAGTATTTT,CASSLGGTSGGTDTQYF
TRBV5-4,TRBJ2-2,NA,NA,TGTGCCAGCAGCCCCACAGCTGGCGGGGAGCTGTTTTTT,CASSPTAGGELFF
TRBV7-2,TRBJ2-3,NA,NA,TGTGCCAGCAGCCCGAGGGCCGGACGGGATTCATTTGGTACGCAGTATTTT,CASSPRAGRDSFGTQYF
TRBV9,TRBJ1-2,NA,NA,TGTGCCAGCAGCGTAGGGGGGGATTATGGCTACACCTTC,CASSVGGDYGYTF
TRBV27,TRBJ2-7,NA,NA,TGTGCCAGCAAAAACTTGGGACTCGCCTACGAGCAGTACTTC,CASKNLGLAYEQYF
TRBV10-3,TRBJ1-5,NA,NA,TGTGCCATCAGTTTCGAGGAGAATCAGCCCCAGCATTTT,CAISFEENQPQHF
TRBV6-6,TRBJ1-5,NA,NA,TGTGCCAGCACCACCATCGGGCCCCAGCATTTT,CASTTIGPQHF
TRBV5-6,TRBJ2-2,TRBD2,NA,TGTGCCAGCAGCTTGGCCGGGGGGGTCGGCACCGGGGAGCTGTTTTTT,CASSLAGGVGTGELFF
TRBV7-8,TRBJ2-7,NA,NA,TGTGCCAGCAGCTTGATCGGGTCCTCCTACGAGCAGTACTTC,CASSLIGSSYEQYF
TRBV6-6,TRBJ1-5,TRBD1,NA,TGTGCCAGCAGACCTACAGGGGATCTTCAGCCCCAGCATTTT,CASRPTGDLQPQHF
TRBV30,TRBJ1-5,TRBD1,NA,TGTGCCTGGAGTAACCCGGGGACAGGGGGTCAGCCCCAGCATTTT,CAWSNPGTGGQPQHF
TRBV25-1,TRBJ2-2,NA,NA,TGTGCCTCGTCTGTTAACGGGGGCACCGGGGAGCTGTTTTTT,CASSVNGGTGELFF
TRBV28,TRBJ2-7,TRBD1,NA,TGTGCCAGCATCGGGGGACAGGAGAGCTCCTACGAGCAGTACTTC,CASIGGQESSYEQYF
TRBV4-3,TRBJ1-4,NA,NA,TGCGCCAGCAGCCAAGATAGGGGTGGGGTTGAAAAACTGTTTTTT,CASSQDRGGVEKLFF
TRBV9,TRBJ2-1,NA,NA,TGTGCCAGCAGCGGTATCCCGAGGTCCTCCAATGAGCAGTTCTTC,CASSGIPRSSNEQFF
TRBV7-8,TRBJ1-2,NA,NA,TGTGCCAGCAGCTTAGACCTCGGTCGGGGGGGCTACACCTTC,CASSLDLGRGGYTF
TRBV5-1,TRBJ2-5,TRBD1,NA,TGCGCCAGCAGCTTACAGGGGAGAGTGGAGACCCAGTACTTC,CASSLQGRVETQYF
TRBV5-4,TRBJ1-2,TRBD1,NA,TGTGCCAGCAGCTTACCATCCGGACAGGCTAACTATGGCTACACCTTC,CASSLPSGQANYGYTF
TRBV6-5,TRBJ2-1,TRBD1,NA,TGTGCCAGCACCCGTGACAGGGTCGACAATGAGCAGTTCTTC,CASTRDRVDNEQFF
TRBV11-2,TRBJ2-7,TRBD1,NA,TGTGCCAGCAGCTTTGCAGGGGGCTACGAGCAGTACTTC,CASSFAGGYEQYF
TRBV15,TRBJ1-5,NA,once,TGTGCCACCAGCAGAGATCTGGTGACAACAAGCAATCAGCCCCAGCATTTT,CATSRDLVTTSNQPQHF
TRBV6-5,TRBJ2-3,NA,NA,TGTGCCAGCAGTTCTCTACGGGGGTGGACAGATACGCAGTATTTT,CASSSLRGWTDTQYF
TRBV5-1,TRBJ2-2,NA,NA,TGCGCCAGCAGCCCACGGACAGAGCCCGGGGAGCTGTTTTTT,CASSPRTEPGELFF
TRBV7-9,TRBJ1-2,TRBD1,NA,TGTGCCAGCAGCTCGGGGACAGCCTATGGCTACACCTTC,CASSSGTAYGYTF
TRBV15,TRBJ2-2,TRBD2,NA,TGTGCCACCAGCAGAGTACTAGCGGGAGGCGGCGGGGAGCTGTTTTTT,CATSRVLAGGGGELFF
TRBV29-1,TRBJ1-2,NA,once,TGCAGCGTTGTTGGGGGCCCGCACTATGGCTACACCTTC,CSVVGGPHYGYTF
TRBV6-6,TRBJ2-2,NA,NA,TGTGCCAGCCCACCGGACTCCCGTAACGGGGAGCTGTTTTTT,CASPPDSRNGELFF
TRBV19,TRBJ2-3,TRBD2,NA,TGTGCCAGTAGTATGGCCCCAGCGGCGGGAGGGGTAGATACGCAGTATTTT,CASSMAPAAGGVDTQYF
TRBV4-3,TRBJ2-1,TRBD1,few,TGCGCCAGCAGCCAAGACCCCGGGACAGGGGGCACTGAGCAGTTCTTC,CASSQDPGTGGTEQFF
TRBV10-3,TRBJ1-2,TRBD1,NA,TGTGCCATCAGCCCCACAGGGGGCGAGGGCTACACCTTC,CAISPTGGEGYTF
TRBV6-6,TRBJ1-5,NA,NA,TGTGCCACCAGAGTGACATGGGGGGGCAATCAGCCCCAGCATTTT,CATRVTWGGNQPQHF
TRBV7-9,TRBJ2-1,NA,NA,TGTGCCAGCAGACTTCAGCCAGTGGGGAGCGTAGGCTACAATGAGCAGTTCTTC,CASRLQPVGSVGYNEQFF
TRBV6-6,TRBJ2-2,TRBD1,few,TGTGCCAGCAGCCACACCGGGACAGGGTTCGGGGAGCTGTTTTTT,CASSHTGTGFGELFF
TRBV5-1,TRBJ2-7,TRBD2,NA,TGCGCCAGCAGCTTAACTAGCGGGGGCTCCTACGAGCAGTACTTC,CASSLTSGGSYEQYF
TRBV18,TRBJ2-6,TRBD1,NA,TGTGCCAGCTCACCCATCCCGGGACAGGTCGTCTCTGGGGCCAACGTCCTGACTTTC,CASSPIPGQVVSGANVLTF
TRBV6-6,TRBJ1-3,NA,few,TGTGCCAGCAGTTACCCCTTGGGCGGAAACACCATATATTTT,CASSYPLGGNTIYF
TRBV5-4,TRBJ2-6,TRBD1,NA,TGTGCCGCAGGGGGATACTCTGGGGCCAACGTCCTGACTTTC,CAAGGYSGANVLTF
TRBV7-6,TRBJ2-2,TRBD1,NA,TGTGCCAGCAGCCAACCGGGACAGGGCCTCCCCGGGGAGCTGTTTTTT,CASSQPGQGLPGELFF
TRBV11-2,TRBJ2-1,TRBD2,NA,TGTGCCAGCAGCCGTAGCGGGGCGGGTGAGCAGTTCTTC,CASSRSGAGEQFF
TRBV10-2,TRBJ1-1,NA,NA,TGCGCCAGCAGTGAACGGGGCAGGGGTATCTGTGAAGCTTTCTTT,CASSERGRGICEAFF
TRBV15,TRBJ2-5,TRBD2,NA,TGTGCCACAGGGCGTCAGCGGGGCCCAGAGACCCAGTACTTC,CATGRQRGPETQYF
TRBV6-5,TRBJ2-3,NA,NA,TGTGCCAGCAGTTACGGGTGGAGTAGCACAGATACGCAGTATTTT,CASSYGWSSTDTQYF
TRBV6-6,TRBJ2-1,TRBD2,few,TGTGCCAGCAGCCGAGCGGGAGAAAGGGTCTACAATGAGCAGTTCTTC,CASSRAGERVYNEQFF
TRBV19,TRBJ2-3,TRBD1,NA,TGTGCCAGTAGTAGCGACAGGGGGTGGGCAGATACGCAGTATTTT,CASSSDRGWADTQYF
TRBV19,TRBJ1-5,TRBD1,NA,TGTGCCAGTGGGGGCAAGGGACAGTCAAATCAGCCCCAGCATTTT,CASGGKGQSNQPQHF
TRBV27,TRBJ1-6,TRBD1,once,TGTGCCAGCAGTTCGGACAGGGGTGATTCACCCCTCCACTTT,CASSSDRGDSPLHF
TRBV30,TRBJ1-1,NA,NA,TGTGCCTGGAGTATTTCAGGGGTAACTGAAGCTTTCTTT,CAWSISGVTEAFF
TRBV7-6,TRBJ2-1,TRBD1,NA,TGTGCCAGCAGCTTAGGCCGGACAGGGGAGCAGTTCTTC,CASSLGRTGEQFF
TRBV5-1,TRBJ2-5,TRBD2,NA,TGCGCCAGCAGCTTGAAGGCTAGCGGGAGGGCCACCATGGAGACCCAGTACTTC,CASSLKASGRATMETQYF
TRBV6-6,TRBJ1-4,NA,few,TGTGCCAGCAGTTACTCGAGTGGGAGGGGTGAAAAACTGTTTTTT,CASSYSSGRGEKLFF
TRBV19,TRBJ2-2,TRBD2,NA,TGTGCCAGTAGAGCGCTAGCGGGATGGGTCGGGGAGCTGTTTTTT,CASRALAGWVGELFF
TRBV19,TRBJ2-7,TRBD1,NA,TGTGCCAGTAGTATAGAGAGGACAGGGGCTAACGAGCAGTACTTC,CASSIERTGANEQYF
TRBV6-6,TRBJ2-3,NA,large,TGTGCCAGCAGTTCTCTACGGGGGTGGACAGATACGCAGTATTTT,CASSSLRGWTDTQYF
TRBV7-8,TRBJ1-5,TRBD1,NA,TGTGCCAGCAGCTTAGGGGGACAGGGGGCAGGTCAGCCCCAGCATTTT,CASSLGGQGAGQPQHF
TRBV4-3,TRBJ2-1,NA,NA,TGCGCCAGCAGCCAAGATCCCGGGGCCTACAATGAGCAGTTCTTC,CASSQDPGAYNEQFF